The 16 T cell receptor beta chains listed next were all sequenced from one sample in a study of blood T cell repertoires in COVID-19. Repertoires were generated with immunoSEQ multiplex PCR, while TCRdb's copy carries only in-frame clones and drops some. The profile covers 150,000 to 200,000 clones, with 82% appearing a single time and roughly 9.6% taken by the ten largest. Sequences were obtained from PBMCs or T cells enriched from blood (not recorded which). These receptors originate from a man in his fifties who had recovered from COVID-19.

This chain links TRBV7-9 with TRBJ2-7, with 9 bases matching TRBD1. CDR3 length: 14 amino acids. V lost 5 bases and J lost 2; bases outside the gene matches: 4. Germline CDR1 SEHNR, CDR2 FQNEAQ (reference sequence). CDR3: CASSGRDRAYEQYF. DNA of the CDR3: TGTGCCAGCAGCGGCCGGGACAGGGCCTACGAGCAGTACTTC. The variable domain in full, with the rest retrieved from reference TRBV7-9 and TRBJ2-7, is DTGVSQNPRHKITKRGQNVTFRCDPISEHNRLYWYRQTLGQGPEFLTYFQNEAQLEKSRLLSDRFSAERPKGSFSTLEIQRTEQGDSAMYLCASSGRDRAYEQYFGPGTRLTVT.

The rearrangement links TRBV28 to TRBJ2-7, with D possibly matching TRBD1 (5 bases). The CDR3 consists of 14 residues. Trimming took 1 base from V and 3 from J, leaving 10 bases between them. CDR1 and CDR2 from the germline V gene are MDHEN and SYDVKM. The CDR3 bases are TGTGCCAGCAGTTTATTGGGGCAGTTCTACGAGCAGTACTTC. Protein sequence: CASSLLGQFYEQYF.

The chain employs TRBV9 and TRBJ2-5; 8 bases map to TRBD2. Germline CDR1 SGDLS, CDR2 YYNGEE. This CDR3 spans 13 amino acids. The junction had 2 bases not matched to a gene; V was cut back by 2 bases and J by 5 bases. CDR3 sequence (DNA): TGTGCCAGCAGCGTGGGACTAGTCGAGACCCAGTACTTC. Translating gives CASSVGLVETQYF.

This sequence joins TRBV27 and TRBJ2-5; 8 positions match TRBD1. The V and J ends lost 0 bases and 5 bases, in that order; junction bases with no gene match: 5. Germline lookup yields CDR1 MNHEY and CDR2 SMNVEV (reference sequence). This CDR3 spans 15 amino acids. The CDR3 protein is CASSLSPGGTETQYF. In nucleotides, the CDR3 is TGTGCCAGCAGTTTATCCCCAGGGGGCACGGAGACCCAGTACTTC.

This clone has a handful of counts. The genes are TRBV5-6 and TRBJ1-4; the D gene is possibly TRBD1 (5 bases). Germline CDR1 is SGHDT and CDR2 is YYEEEE. The V and J ends lost 0 bases and 0 bases respectively, with 9 bases between them. CDR3 size: 16 residues. The CDR3 DNA follows: TGTGCCAGCAGCTTGGGGTTGACAGCAACTAATGAAAAACTGTTTTTT. It encodes CASSLGLTATNEKLFF.

This sequence joins TRBV7-3 and TRBJ2-5, with D unresolved. Germline V gene data show CDR1 as SGHTA and CDR2 as FQGTGA. There are 13 residues in the CDR3. Trimming shortened V by 5 bases and J by 4 bases, and 11 bases separated the two germline ends. CDR3 DNA: TGTGCCAGCAGCGGGCGCCCCGCAGAGACCCAGTACTTC. Protein sequence: CASSGRPAETQYF.

The CDR3 DNA reads TGTGCCAGCAGCCAAGTAGGACTAGTAACCAATGAGCAGTTCTTC. Translation gives CASSQVGLVTNEQFF. The rearrangement links TRBV14 to TRBJ2-1, with TRBD2 matching 7 bases. This CDR3 spans 15 amino acids. The J segment lost 6 bases and the V segment lost 1 base, leaving 6 bases of the junction unmatched. From germline, CDR1 is SGHDN and CDR2 FVKESK.

This clone was seen more than once but under ten times. The chain carries TRBV9 and TRBJ1-4; D call uncertain. CDR1 is SGDLS, CDR2 YYNGEE, per germline. The V end was cut by 0 bases, the J end by 10 bases, with 16 bases between. This CDR3 comprises 15 residues. CDR3 protein: CASSVGGVGEGKLFF. CDR3 nucleotides: TGTGCCAGCAGCGTAGGCGGGGTCGGGGAAGGAAAACTGTTTTTT.

This chain joins TRBV5-1 and TRBJ1-6; 7 nucleotides align to TRBD1. The germline gives CDR1 SGHRS, CDR2 YFSETQ. This CDR3 spans 16 amino acids. V was clipped by 4 bases and J by 6 bases; unmatched bases: 10. The CDR3 is CASSPETGQRNSPLHF. Here the CDR3 DNA reads TGCGCCAGCAGCCCGGAGACGGGACAGCGTAATTCACCCCTCCACTTT.

The chain couples TRBV11-3 to TRBJ2-3, with D maybe TRBD2 (6 bases). The V gene's germline CDR1 is SGHNT and CDR2 YENEEA. CDR3 length: 14 residues. Trimming shortened V by 5 bases and J by 2 bases, and 11 bases separated the two germline ends. As DNA, the CDR3 is TGTGCCAGCAGCAACGGGGGAGTCACAGATACGCAGTATTTT. Translated: CASSNGGVTDTQYF.

The gene calls are TRBV9 and TRBJ2-2, with 12 bases lining up with TRBD2. This CDR3 contains 16 residues. CDR1 and CDR2 (germline): SGDLS, YYNGEE. V was pared by 4 bases and J by 6 bases, with 7 bases of the junction left unmatched. The CDR3 loop reads CASSLPASGRAGELFF. The DNA of the CDR3 is TGTGCCAGCAGCTTACCGGCTAGCGGGAGGGCCGGGGAGCTGTTTTTT.

This rearrangement joins TRBV7-9 to TRBJ2-1; D unclear. CDR1 SEHNR and CDR2 FQNEAQ come from the germline V gene (reference sequence). V was cut by 1 base and J by 0 bases, with 7 bases left in between. CDR3 length: 15 residues. The CDR3 DNA sequence: TGTGCCAGCAGCTTAGTGTCCGGCTCCTACAATGAGCAGTTCTTC. It specifies CASSLVSGSYNEQFF.

The CDR3 loop is CSASTGKSIQYF. The CDR3 DNA is TGCAGCGCCTCGACAGGGAAGTCCATTCAGTACTTC. The chain has TRBV29-1 and TRBJ2-4, with 7 nucleotides matching TRBD1. Germline CDR1 reads SQVTM; CDR2 reads ANQGSEA. The V segment lost 7 bases and the J segment 9 bases; nucleotides outside the gene matches: 9. The length of the CDR3 is 12 residues.

The chain carries TRBV7-9 and TRBJ1-2; 7 nucleotides line up with TRBD1. V dropped 5 bases and J dropped 7; count of bases not matched to a gene: 16. This CDR3 is 16 amino acids long. CDR1 and CDR2 from the germline V gene are SEHNR and FQNEAQ (reference sequence). In nucleotides, the CDR3 is TGTGCCAGCAGCATGGGACAGACAGGGCGAGGAGCTGGCTACACCTTC. The encoded protein is CASSMGQTGRGAGYTF.

The chain carries TRBV13 and TRBJ1-1, with D maybe TRBD1 (5 bases). V lost 5 bases and J lost 7, with 14 bases in between. This CDR3 spans 13 amino acids. CDR1 and CDR2 (germline): PRHDT, FYEKMQ (reference sequence). The DNA of the CDR3 is TGTGCCAGCAGCCCCGGACGGGGGATTGAAGCTTTCTTT. Its translation is CASSPGRGIEAFF.

This clone appeared once. The rearrangement uses TRBV5-1 and TRBJ2-6, with D unresolved. The CDR3 runs to 15 residues. Germline CDR1 and CDR2: SGHRS and YFSETQ. V lost 3 bases and J 3 bases, leaving 10 bases between the germline ends. For the CDR3, the DNA is TGCGCCAGCAGCTCCACGACTGGTGGGGCCAACGTCCTGACTTTC. This gives the protein CASSSTTGGANVLTF.